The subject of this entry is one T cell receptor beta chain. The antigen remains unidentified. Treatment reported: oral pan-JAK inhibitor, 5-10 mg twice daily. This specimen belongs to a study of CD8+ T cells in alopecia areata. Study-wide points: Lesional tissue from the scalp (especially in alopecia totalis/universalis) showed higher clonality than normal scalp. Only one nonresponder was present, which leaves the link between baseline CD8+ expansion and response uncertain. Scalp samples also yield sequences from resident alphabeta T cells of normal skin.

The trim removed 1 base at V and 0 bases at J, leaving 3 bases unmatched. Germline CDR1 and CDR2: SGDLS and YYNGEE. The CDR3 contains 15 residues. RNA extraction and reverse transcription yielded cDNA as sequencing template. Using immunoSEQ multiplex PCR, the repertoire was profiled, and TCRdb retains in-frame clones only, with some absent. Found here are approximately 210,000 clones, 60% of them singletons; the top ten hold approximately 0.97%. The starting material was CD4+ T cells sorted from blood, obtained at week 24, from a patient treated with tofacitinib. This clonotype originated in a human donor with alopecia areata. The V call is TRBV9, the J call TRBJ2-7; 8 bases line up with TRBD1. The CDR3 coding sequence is TGTGCCAGCAGCGTAACAGGGGGAAGCTCCTACGAGCAGTACTTC. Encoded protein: CASSVTGGSSYEQYF.